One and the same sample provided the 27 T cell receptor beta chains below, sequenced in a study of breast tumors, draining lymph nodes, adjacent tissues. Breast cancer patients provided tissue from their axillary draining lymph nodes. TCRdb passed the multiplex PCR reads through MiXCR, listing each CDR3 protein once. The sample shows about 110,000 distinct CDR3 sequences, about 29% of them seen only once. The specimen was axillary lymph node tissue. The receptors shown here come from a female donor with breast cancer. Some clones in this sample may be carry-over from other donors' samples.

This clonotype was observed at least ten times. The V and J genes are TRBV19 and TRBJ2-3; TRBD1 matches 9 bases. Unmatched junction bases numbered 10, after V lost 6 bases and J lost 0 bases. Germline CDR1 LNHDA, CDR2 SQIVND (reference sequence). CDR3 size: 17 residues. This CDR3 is CASRRTSGTGSTDTQYF. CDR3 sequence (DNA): TGTGCCAGTAGGCGAACCTCCGGGACAGGGAGCACAGATACGCAGTATTTT.

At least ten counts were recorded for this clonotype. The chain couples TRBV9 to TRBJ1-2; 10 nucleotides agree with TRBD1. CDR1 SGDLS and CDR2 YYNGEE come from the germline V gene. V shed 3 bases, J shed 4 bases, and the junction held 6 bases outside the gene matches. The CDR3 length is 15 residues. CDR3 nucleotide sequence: TGTGCCAGCAGCGAGGGGACAGGGGCCTTCTATGGCTACACCTTC. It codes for CASSEGTGAFYGYTF. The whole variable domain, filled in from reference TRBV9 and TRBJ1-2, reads DSGVTQTPKHLITATGQRVTLRCSPRSGDLSVYWYQQSLDQGLQFLIQYYNGEERAKGNILERFSAQQFPDLHSELNLSSLELGDSALYFCASSEGTGAFYGYTFGSGTRLTVV.

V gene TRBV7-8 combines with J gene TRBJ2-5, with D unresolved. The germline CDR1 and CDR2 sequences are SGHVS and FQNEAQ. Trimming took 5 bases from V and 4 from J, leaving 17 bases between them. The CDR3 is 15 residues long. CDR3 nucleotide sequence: TGTGCCAGCAGCATACTTCCCCGGGTGTCAGAGACCCAGTACTTC. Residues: CASSILPRVSETQYF.

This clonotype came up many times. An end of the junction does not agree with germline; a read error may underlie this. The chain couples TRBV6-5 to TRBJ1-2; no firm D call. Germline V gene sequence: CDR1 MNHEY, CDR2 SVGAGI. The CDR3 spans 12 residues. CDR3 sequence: CASSHSSYGYTF. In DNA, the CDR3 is TGTGCCAGCAGTCACTCGAGCTATGGCTACACCTTC.

The CDR3 loop reads CSVEGRAAYTF. CDR3 sequence (DNA): TGCAGCGTTGAAGGCAGGGCGGCCTACACCTTC. The chain links TRBV29-1 to TRBJ1-2, with D possibly being TRBD1 (5 bases). Trimming cost V 1 base and J 10 bases, with 10 bases left between them. Germline CDR1 and CDR2: SQVTM and ANQGSEA. The CDR3 contains 11 residues.

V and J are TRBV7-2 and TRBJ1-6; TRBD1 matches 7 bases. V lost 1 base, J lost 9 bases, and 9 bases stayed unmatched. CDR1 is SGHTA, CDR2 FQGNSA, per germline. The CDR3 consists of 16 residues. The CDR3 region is CASSLVAQGPGSPLHF. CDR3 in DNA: TGTGCCAGCAGCTTAGTGGCACAGGGGCCGGGTTCACCCCTCCACTTT.

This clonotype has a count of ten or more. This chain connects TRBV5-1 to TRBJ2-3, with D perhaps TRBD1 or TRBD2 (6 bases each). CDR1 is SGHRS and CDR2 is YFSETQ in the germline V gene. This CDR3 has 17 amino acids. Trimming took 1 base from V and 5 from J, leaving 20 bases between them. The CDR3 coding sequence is TGCGCCAGCAGCTTGCCCTCCGGGGGCAGGGGAATAGATACGCAGTATTTT. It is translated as CASSLPSGGRGIDTQYF.

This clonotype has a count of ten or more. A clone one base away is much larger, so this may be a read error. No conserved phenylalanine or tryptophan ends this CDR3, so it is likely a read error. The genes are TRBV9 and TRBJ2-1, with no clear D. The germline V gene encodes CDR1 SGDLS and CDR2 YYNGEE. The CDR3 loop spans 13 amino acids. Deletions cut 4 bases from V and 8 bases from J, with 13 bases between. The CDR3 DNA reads TGTGCCAGCAGCCTCCGCCCTACGTATGAGCAGTTCTCC. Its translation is CASSLRPTYEQFS.

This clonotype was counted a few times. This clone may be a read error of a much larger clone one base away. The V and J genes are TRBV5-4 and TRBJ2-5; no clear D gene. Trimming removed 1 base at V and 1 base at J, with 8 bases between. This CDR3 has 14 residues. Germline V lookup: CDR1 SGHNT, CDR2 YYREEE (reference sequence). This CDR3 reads CASSLSLAQETQYF. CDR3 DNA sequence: TGTGCCAGCAGCTTGAGTCTGGCCCAAGAGACCCAGTACTTC.

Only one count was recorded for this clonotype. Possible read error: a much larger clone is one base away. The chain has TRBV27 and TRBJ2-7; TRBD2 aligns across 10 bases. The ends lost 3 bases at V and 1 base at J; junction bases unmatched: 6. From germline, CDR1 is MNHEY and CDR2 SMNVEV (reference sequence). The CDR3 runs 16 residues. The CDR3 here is CASSFTKRGGSYEQYF. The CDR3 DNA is TGTGCCAGCAGTTTTACAAAGCGGGGGGGGTCCTACGAGCAGTACTTC.

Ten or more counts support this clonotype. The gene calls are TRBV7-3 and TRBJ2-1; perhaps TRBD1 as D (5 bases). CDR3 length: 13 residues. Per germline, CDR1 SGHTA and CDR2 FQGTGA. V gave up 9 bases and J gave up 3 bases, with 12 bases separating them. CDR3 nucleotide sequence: TGTGCCAGTGGGCAGGGCGTCTACAATGAGCAGTTCTTC. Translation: CASGQGVYNEQFF.

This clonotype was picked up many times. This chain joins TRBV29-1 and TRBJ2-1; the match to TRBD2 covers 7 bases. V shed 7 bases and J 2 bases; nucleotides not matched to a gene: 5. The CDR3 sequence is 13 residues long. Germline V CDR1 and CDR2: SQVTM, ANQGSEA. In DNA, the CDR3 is TGCAGCGCGCGGGAGATCACCTACAATGAGCAGTTCTTC. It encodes CSAREITYNEQFF.

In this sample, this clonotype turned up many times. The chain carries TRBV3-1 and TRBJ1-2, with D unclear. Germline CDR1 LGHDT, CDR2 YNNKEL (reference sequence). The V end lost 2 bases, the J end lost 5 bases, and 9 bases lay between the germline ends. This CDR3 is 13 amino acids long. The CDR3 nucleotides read TGTGCCAGCAGCCAACGGCACCGATATGGCTACACCTTC. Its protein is CASSQRHRYGYTF.

The CDR3 coding sequence is TGTGCCAGCAGTGTGGGGTTGCCGAACACTGAAGCTTTCTTT. Residues: CASSVGLPNTEAFF. The rearrangement links TRBV6-1 to TRBJ1-1; D remains ambiguous. Trimming shortened V by 4 bases and J by 1 base, and 10 bases separated the two germline ends. The CDR3 is 14 residues long. In germline, CDR1 is MNHNS, CDR2 SASEGT.

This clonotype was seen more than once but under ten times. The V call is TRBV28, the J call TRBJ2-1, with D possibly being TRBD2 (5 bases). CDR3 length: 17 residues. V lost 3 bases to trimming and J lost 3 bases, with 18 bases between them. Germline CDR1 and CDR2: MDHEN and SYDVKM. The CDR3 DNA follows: TGTGCCAGCAGTTTGGGGTTGGTGGCGGGCGGCTACAATGAGCAGTTCTTC. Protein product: CASSLGLVAGGYNEQFF.

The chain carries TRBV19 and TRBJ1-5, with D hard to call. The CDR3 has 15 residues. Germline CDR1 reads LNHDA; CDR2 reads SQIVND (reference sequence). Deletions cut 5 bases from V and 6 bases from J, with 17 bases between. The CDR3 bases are TGTGCCAGTAGTGTATTGAGAGGTACGGGTCAGCCCCAGCATTTT. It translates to CASSVLRGTGQPQHF.

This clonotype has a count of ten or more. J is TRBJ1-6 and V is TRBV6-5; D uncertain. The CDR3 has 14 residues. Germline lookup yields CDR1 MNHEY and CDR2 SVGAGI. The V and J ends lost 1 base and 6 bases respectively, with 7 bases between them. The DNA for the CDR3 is TGTGCCAGCAGTTACTGGCAGCTTAATTCACCCCTCCACTTT. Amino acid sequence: CASSYWQLNSPLHF.

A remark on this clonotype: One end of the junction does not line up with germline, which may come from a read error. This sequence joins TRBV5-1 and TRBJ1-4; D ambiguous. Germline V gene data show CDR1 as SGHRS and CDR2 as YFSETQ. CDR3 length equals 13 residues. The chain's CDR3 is CASSLTEFQNLFF. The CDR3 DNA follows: TGCGCCAGCAGCTTGACGGAATTTCAAAACCTGTTTTTT.

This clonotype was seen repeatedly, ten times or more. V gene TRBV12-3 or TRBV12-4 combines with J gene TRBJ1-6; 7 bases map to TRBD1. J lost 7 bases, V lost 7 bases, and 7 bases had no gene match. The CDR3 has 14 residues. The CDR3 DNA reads TGTGCCAGCACCCTCCCGGGACAGAATTCACCCCTCCACTTT. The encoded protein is CASTLPGQNSPLHF.

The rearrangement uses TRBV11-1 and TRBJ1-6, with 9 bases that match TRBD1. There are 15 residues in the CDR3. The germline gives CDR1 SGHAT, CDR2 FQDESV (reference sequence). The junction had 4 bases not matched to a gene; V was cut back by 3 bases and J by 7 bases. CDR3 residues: CASSLGGTGNSPLHF. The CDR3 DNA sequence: TGTGCCAGCAGCTTGGGGGGGACAGGGAATTCACCCCTCCACTTT.

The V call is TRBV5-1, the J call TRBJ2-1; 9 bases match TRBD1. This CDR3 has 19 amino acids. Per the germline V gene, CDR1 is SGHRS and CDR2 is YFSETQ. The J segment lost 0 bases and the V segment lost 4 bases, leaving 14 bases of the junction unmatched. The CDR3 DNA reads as TGCGCCAGCAGCCCAGCGTGGGGACAGGGTGTTAGCTCCTACAATGAGCAGTTCTTC. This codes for CASSPAWGQGVSSYNEQFF.

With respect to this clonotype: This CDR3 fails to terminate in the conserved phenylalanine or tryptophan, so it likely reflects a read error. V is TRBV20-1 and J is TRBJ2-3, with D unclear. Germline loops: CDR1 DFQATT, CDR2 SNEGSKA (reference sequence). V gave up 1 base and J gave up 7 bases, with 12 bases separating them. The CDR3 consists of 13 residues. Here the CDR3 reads CSARVGALNTQYL. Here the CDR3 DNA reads TGCAGTGCTAGAGTCGGAGCTTTGAATACGCAGTATCTT.

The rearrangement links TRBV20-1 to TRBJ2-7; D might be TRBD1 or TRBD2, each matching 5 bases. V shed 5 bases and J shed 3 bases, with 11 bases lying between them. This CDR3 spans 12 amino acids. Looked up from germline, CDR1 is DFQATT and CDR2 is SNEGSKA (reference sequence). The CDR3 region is CSAPGPSYEQYF. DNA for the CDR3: TGCAGTGCTCCGGGACCGAGCTACGAGCAGTACTTC.

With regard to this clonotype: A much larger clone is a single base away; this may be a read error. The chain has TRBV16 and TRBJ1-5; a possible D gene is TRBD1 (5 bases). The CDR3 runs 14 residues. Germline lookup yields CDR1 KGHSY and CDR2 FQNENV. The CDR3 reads CASSPGPTNQPQLF. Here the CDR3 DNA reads TGTGCCAGCAGCCCGGGACCGACCAATCAGCCCCAGCTTTTT.

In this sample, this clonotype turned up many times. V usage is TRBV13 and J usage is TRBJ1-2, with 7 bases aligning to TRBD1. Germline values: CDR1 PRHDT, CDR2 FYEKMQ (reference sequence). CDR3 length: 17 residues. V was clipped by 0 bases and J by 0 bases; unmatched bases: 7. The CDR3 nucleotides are TGTGCCAGCAGCTTAGGCGGGACAGCCTACCCTAACTATGGCTACACCTTC. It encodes CASSLGGTAYPNYGYTF.

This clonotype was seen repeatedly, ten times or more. The CDR3 region has the DNA TGTGCCAGCAGTGAGGGGGTTCCAGATACGCAGTATTTT. The encoded protein is CASSEGVPDTQYF. The chain combines TRBV6-1 with TRBJ2-3; D possibly matches TRBD1 or TRBD2 (5 bases each). The CDR3 runs to 13 residues. V lost 3 bases to trimming and J lost 4 bases, with 8 bases between them. Germline CDR1 is MNHNS and CDR2 is SASEGT.

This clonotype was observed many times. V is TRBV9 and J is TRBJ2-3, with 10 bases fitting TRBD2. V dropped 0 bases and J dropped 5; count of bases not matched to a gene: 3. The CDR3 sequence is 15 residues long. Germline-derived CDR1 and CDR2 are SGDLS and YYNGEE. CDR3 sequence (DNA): TGTGCCAGCAGCGTAGAGGCTAGCGGGGGAGATACGCAGTATTTT. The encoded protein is CASSVEASGGDTQYF.